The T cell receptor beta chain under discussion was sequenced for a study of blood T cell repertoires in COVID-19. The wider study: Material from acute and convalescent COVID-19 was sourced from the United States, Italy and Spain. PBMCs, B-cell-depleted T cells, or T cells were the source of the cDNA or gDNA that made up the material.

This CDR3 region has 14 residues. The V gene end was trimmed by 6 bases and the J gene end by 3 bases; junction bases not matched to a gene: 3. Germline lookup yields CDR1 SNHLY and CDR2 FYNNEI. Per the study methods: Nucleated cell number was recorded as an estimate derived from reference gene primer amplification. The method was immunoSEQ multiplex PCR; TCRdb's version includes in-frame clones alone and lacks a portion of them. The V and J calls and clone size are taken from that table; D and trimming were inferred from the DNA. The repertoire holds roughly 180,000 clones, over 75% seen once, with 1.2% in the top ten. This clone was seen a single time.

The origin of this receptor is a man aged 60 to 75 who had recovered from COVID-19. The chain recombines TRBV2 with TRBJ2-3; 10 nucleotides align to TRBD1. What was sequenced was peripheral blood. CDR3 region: CASSRDRGTDTQYF. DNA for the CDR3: TGTGCCAGCAGCCGGGACAGGGGTACAGATACGCAGTATTTT.